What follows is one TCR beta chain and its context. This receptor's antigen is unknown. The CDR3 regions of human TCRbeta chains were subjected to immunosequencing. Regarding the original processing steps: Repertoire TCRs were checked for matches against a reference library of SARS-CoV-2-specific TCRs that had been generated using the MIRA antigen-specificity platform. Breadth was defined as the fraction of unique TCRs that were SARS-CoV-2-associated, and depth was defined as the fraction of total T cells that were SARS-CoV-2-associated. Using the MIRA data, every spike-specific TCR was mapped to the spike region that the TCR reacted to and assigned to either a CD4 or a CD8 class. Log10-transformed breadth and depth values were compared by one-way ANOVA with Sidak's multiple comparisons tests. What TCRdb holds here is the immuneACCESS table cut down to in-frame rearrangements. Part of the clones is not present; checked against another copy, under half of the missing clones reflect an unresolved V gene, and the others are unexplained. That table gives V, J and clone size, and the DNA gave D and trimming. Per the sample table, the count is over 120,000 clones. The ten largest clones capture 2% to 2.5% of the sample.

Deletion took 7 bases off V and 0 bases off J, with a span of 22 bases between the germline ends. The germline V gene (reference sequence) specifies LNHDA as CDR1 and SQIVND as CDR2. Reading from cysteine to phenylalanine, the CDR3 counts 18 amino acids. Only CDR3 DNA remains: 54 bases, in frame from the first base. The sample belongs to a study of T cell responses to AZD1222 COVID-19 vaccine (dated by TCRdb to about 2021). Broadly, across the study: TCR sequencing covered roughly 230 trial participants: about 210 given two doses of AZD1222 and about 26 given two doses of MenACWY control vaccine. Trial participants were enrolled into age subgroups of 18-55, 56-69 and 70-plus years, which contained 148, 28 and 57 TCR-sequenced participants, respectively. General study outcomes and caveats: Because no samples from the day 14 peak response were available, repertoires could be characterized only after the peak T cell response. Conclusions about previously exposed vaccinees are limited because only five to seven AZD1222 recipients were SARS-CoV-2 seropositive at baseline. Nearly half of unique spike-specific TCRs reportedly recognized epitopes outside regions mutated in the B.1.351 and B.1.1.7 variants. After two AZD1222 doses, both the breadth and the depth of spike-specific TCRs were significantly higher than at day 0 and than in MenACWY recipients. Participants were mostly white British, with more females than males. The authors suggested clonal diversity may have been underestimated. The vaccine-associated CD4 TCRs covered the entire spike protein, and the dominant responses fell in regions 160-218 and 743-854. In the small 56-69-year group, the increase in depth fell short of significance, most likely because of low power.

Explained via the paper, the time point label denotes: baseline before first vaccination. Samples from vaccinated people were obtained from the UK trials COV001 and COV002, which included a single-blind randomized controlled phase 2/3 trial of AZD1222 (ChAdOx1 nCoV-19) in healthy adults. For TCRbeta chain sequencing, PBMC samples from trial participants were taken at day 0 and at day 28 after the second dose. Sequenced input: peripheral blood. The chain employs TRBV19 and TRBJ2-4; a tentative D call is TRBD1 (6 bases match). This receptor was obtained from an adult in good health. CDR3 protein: CASMQGSAGIGAKNIQYF. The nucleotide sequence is TGTGCCAGTATGCAGGGGTCGGCGGGTATTGGAGCCAAAAACATTCAGTACTTC.